Given below is one TCR beta chain in context. The data originate from a study of T cell responses to AZD1222 COVID-19 vaccine. TCRdb keeps only in-frame clones here, not all; method: immunoSEQ multiplex PCR. This table has around 150,000 clones, just over 90% appearing once. The J segment lost 8 bases and the V segment lost 5 bases, leaving 6 bases of the junction unmatched. The CDR3 consists of 14 residues. Germline V lookup: CDR1 MRHNA, CDR2 SNTAGT. The specimen comprised peripheral blood, sampled 28 days after the second AZD1222 dose. The V call is TRBV6-4, the J call TRBJ1-1; TRBD1 aligns across 12 bases. This clonotype was obtained from an adult who received the AZD1222 COVID-19 vaccine. The chain's CDR3 is CASSSGTGGEEAFF. CDR3 in DNA: TGTGCCAGCAGTTCCGGGACAGGGGGCGAAGAAGCTTTCTTT.